The 23 T cell receptor beta chains reported below all come from one sample, sequenced in a study of CD8+ T cells in alopecia areata. Extracted from the samples, RNA was reverse transcribed into cDNA to serve as the sequencing template. Clones were sequenced by immunoSEQ multiplex PCR, and TCRdb holds only the in-frame ones, with some missing. The sample shows around 82,000 clones, roughly 51% of them seen only once. Input material: NKG2D-high CD8+ T cells sorted from blood. The receptors were sampled from a human donor with alopecia areata.

In its sample, this clone was seen a few times. The V gene is TRBV7-9, the J gene TRBJ1-5, with a possible D match to TRBD1 (5 bases). Trimming removed 5 bases at V and 7 bases at J, with 12 bases between. Germline assignment: CDR1 SEHNR and CDR2 FQNEAQ (reference sequence). This CDR3 spans 13 amino acids. CDR3 protein: CASSSGGSQPQHF. The CDR3 DNA reads as TGTGCCAGCAGCAGTGGGGGGAGCCAGCCCCAGCATTTT.

Only a few counts were recorded for this clone. The chain is built from TRBV7-9 and TRBJ2-1, with D tentatively TRBD1 or TRBD2 (6 bases each). Trimming removed 5 bases from V and 12 bases from J, with 20 bases in between. Germline V lookup: CDR1 SEHNR, CDR2 FQNEAQ (reference sequence). The CDR3 has 14 amino acids. The DNA for the CDR3 is TGTGCCAGCAGCAGCCGGGACAAACTCGGGGGGCAGTTCTTC. Translating it yields CASSSRDKLGGQFF.

The V gene is TRBV29-1, the J gene TRBJ2-5, with D hard to call. The V gene's germline CDR1 is SQVTM and CDR2 ANQGSEA. Trimming removed 5 bases from V and 0 bases from J, with 16 bases in between. The length of the CDR3 is 15 residues. CDR3 nucleotide sequence: TGCAGCGTTTCTCCGCTACGCACGTACCAAGAGACCCAGTACTTC. It yields the protein CSVSPLRTYQETQYF.

In DNA, the CDR3 is TGTGCCAGCAGCCTTCAAAGCCAGCCCCAGCATTTT. Encoded protein: CASSLQSQPQHF. The V and J genes are TRBV5-6 and TRBJ1-5; D is unresolved. The CDR3 sequence is 12 residues long. The V end was cut by 4 bases, the J end by 7 bases, with 9 bases between. Germline CDR1 reads SGHDT; CDR2 reads YYEEEE.

The chain has TRBV29-1 and TRBJ2-7; 10 positions agree with TRBD2. V gave up 2 bases and J gave up 0 bases; unmatched junction bases: 1. Germline lookup yields CDR1 SQVTM and CDR2 ANQGSEA. This CDR3 region has 14 residues. The CDR3: CSVETSGVSYEQYF. Here the CDR3 DNA reads TGCAGCGTTGAAACTAGCGGGGTCTCCTACGAGCAGTACTTC.

V usage is TRBV6-5 and J usage is TRBJ2-2; TRBD2 might be the D (6 bases). V lost 0 bases, J lost 5 bases, and 7 bases lay in between. The CDR3 runs to 14 residues. Per the germline V gene, CDR1 is MNHEY and CDR2 is SVGAGI. The CDR3: CASSYSAGTGELFF. DNA for the CDR3: TGTGCCAGCAGTTACTCCGCGGGAACCGGGGAGCTGTTTTTT.

V usage is TRBV5-4 and J usage is TRBJ2-7; D might be TRBD2 (6 bases). This CDR3 is built from 12 residues. V was trimmed by 3 bases and J by 6 bases, leaving 10 bases between them. Germline CDR1 SGHNT, CDR2 YYREEE (reference sequence). CDR3 loop: CASSSGAGEQYF. The CDR3, as DNA: TGTGCCAGCAGCTCTGGAGCGGGCGAGCAGTACTTC.

This clone was found a few times. This chain joins TRBV29-1 and TRBJ2-1; TRBD1 might be the D (5 bases). V shed 0 bases and J shed 3 bases, with 12 bases lying between them. Germline V gene lookup returns CDR1 SQVTM and CDR2 ANQGSEA. This CDR3 spans 15 amino acids. CDR3 sequence reads: CSVEEGRVLYNEQFF. DNA of the CDR3: TGCAGCGTTGAAGAAGGCAGGGTACTCTACAATGAGCAGTTCTTC.

This clone was observed a few times. This sequence joins TRBV29-1 and TRBJ2-6, with a weak D call TRBD2 (6 bases). The CDR3 length is 15 residues. V was shortened by 3 bases and J by 1 base, with 10 bases between the two germline ends. From germline, CDR1 is SQVTM and CDR2 ANQGSEA. This CDR3 is CSVDDGGSGANVLTF. CDR3 sequence (DNA): TGCAGCGTTGATGACGGAGGGTCTGGGGCCAACGTCCTGACTTTC.

CDR3 in amino acids: CASSQDPAGNQPQHF. The CDR3 bases are TGCGCCAGCAGCCAAGATCCAGCAGGCAATCAGCCCCAGCATTTT. The chain joins TRBV4-1 to TRBJ1-5; no reliable D call. CDR3 length equals 15 residues. V was clipped by 0 bases and J by 2 bases, with 8 bases between them. Germline lookup yields CDR1 MGHRA and CDR2 YSYEKL.

This clone has a handful of counts. The genes are TRBV6-5 and TRBJ2-3; no clear D. This CDR3 has 13 residues. Germline V gene data show CDR1 as MNHEY and CDR2 as SVGAGI. V was clipped by 0 bases and J by 5 bases, with 6 bases between them. The chain's CDR3 is CASSYSAGDTQYF. The CDR3 DNA reads as TGTGCCAGCAGTTACTCGGCCGGAGATACGCAGTATTTT.

This clone was seen just once. This rearrangement joins TRBV4-1 to TRBJ2-7; the D gene is possibly TRBD2 (6 bases). CDR1 and CDR2 (germline): MGHRA, YSYEKL. This CDR3 has 15 amino acids. Trimming removed 4 bases at V and 2 bases at J, with 15 bases between. CDR3 nucleotide sequence: TGCGCCAGCAGCCGTCAAATGGGGGGAACCTACGAGCAGTACTTC. It encodes CASSRQMGGTYEQYF.

In this sample, this clone turned up a few times. The genes are TRBV15 and TRBJ2-3; 8 positions match TRBD1. The germline CDR1 and CDR2 sequences are LNHNV and YYDKDF (reference sequence). The CDR3 has 16 amino acids. J lost 2 bases, V lost 0 bases, and 4 bases had no gene match. For the CDR3, the DNA is TGTGCCACCAGCAGAGAGGACAGGGAATTCACAGATACGCAGTATTTT. Translating gives CATSREDREFTDTQYF.

A few counts support this clone. This chain links TRBV29-1 with TRBJ2-7; 7 nucleotides match TRBD1. CDR1 and CDR2 from the germline V gene are SQVTM and ANQGSEA. CDR3 size: 12 residues. V shed 6 bases, J shed 1 base, and the junction held 3 bases outside the gene matches. For the CDR3, the DNA is TGCAGCGTGGCGACAGGGTCCTACGAGCAGTACTTC. Its protein is CSVATGSYEQYF.

This clone has more than one count but fewer than ten. The chain has TRBV23-1 and TRBJ1-3; D remains ambiguous. TRBV23-1 is assigned to the ORF class and has an uncertain function. This CDR3 contains 15 residues. V was pared by 4 bases and J by 0 bases, with 10 bases between. The CDR3, as DNA: TGCGCCAGCAGTCCCAAGCTACTCTCTGGAAACACCATATATTTT. This encodes CASSPKLLSGNTIYF.

In its sample, this clone was seen a few times. V gene TRBV30 combines with J gene TRBJ1-1; 7 bases agree with TRBD1. Germline V gives CDR1 GTSNPN, CDR2 SVGIG (reference sequence). Losses at the gene ends were 2 bases for V and 9 bases for J; bases not matched to a gene: 9. CDR3 size: 13 residues. CDR3 in amino acids: CAWSLIGTAKAFF. CDR3 in DNA: TGTGCCTGGAGTCTCATTGGGACAGCTAAAGCTTTCTTT.

V gene TRBV27 combines with J gene TRBJ2-7; D perhaps matches TRBD1 (5 bases). This CDR3 has 14 amino acids. From germline, CDR1 is MNHEY and CDR2 SMNVEV (reference sequence). Between the trimmed V and J ends, which lost 5 bases and 4 bases, there was a span of 15 bases. The CDR3 nucleotides read TGTGCCAGCAGTGCTACAGGTTCTCGGTACGAGCAGTACTTC. This encodes CASSATGSRYEQYF.

This clone was recorded once. The chain employs TRBV30 and TRBJ2-7, with TRBD2 as a possible D gene (6 bases). The V end was cut by 6 bases, the J end by 2 bases, with 14 bases between. CDR3 length: 13 amino acids. Germline V lookup: CDR1 GTSNPN, CDR2 SVGIG (reference sequence). Here the CDR3 reads CACVPGGTYEQYF. The CDR3 bases are TGTGCCTGCGTCCCGGGCGGGACCTACGAGCAGTACTTC. The full variable domain, its missing parts supplied by reference TRBV30 and TRBJ2-7, is SQTIHQWPATLVQPVGSPLSLECTVEGTSNPNLYWYRQAAGRGLQLLFYSVGIGQISSEVPQNLSASRPQDRQFILSSKKLLLSDSGFYLCACVPGGTYEQYFGPGTRLTVT.

The CDR3 spells CSVDSRGVTDTQYF. For the CDR3, the DNA is TGCAGCGTTGACTCCCGGGGGGTCACAGATACGCAGTATTTT. The chain is built from TRBV29-1 and TRBJ2-3, with TRBD2 matching 7 bases. J gave up 2 bases and V 3 bases, and 5 bases lay outside the gene matches. This CDR3 has 14 amino acids. The germline V gene has CDR1 SQVTM and CDR2 ANQGSEA.

The gene calls are TRBV29-1 and TRBJ2-7, with D maybe TRBD2 (5 bases). The V end was cut by 0 bases, the J end by 3 bases, with 6 bases between. The CDR3 is 12 amino acids. The V gene's germline CDR1 is SQVTM and CDR2 ANQGSEA. This chain's CDR3 is CSVEEEGYEQYF. CDR3 sequence (DNA): TGCAGCGTTGAAGAAGAGGGCTACGAGCAGTACTTC.

This sequence joins TRBV7-3 and TRBJ2-3; 11 bases are shared with TRBD2. The CDR3 spans 17 residues. CDR1 is SGHTA and CDR2 is FQGTGA in the germline V gene. Germline trimming cut 2 bases from V and 1 base from J; bases unmatched to any gene: 5. CDR3 in amino acids: CASSLLAGGPGTDTQYF. In DNA form, the CDR3 reads TGTGCCAGCAGCTTACTAGCGGGGGGTCCGGGCACAGATACGCAGTATTTT.

This clone was recorded a few times. Here the CDR3 DNA reads TGCAGCGTTGAAGGAGGGAGGGACAGACCCACAGATACGCAGTATTTT. Translation: CSVEGGRDRPTDTQYF. The chain carries TRBV29-1 and TRBJ2-3, with D perhaps being TRBD1 or TRBD2 (7 bases each). CDR3 length: 16 residues. Trimming removed 1 base at V and 2 bases at J, with 16 bases between. Looked up from germline, CDR1 is SQVTM and CDR2 is ANQGSEA.

This rearrangement joins TRBV2 to TRBJ2-3, with 12 nucleotides matching TRBD2. The CDR3 totals 17 residues. V trimming: 4 bases; J trimming: 4 bases; junction bases outside the gene matches: 9. Germline CDR1 is SNHLY and CDR2 is FYNNEI. CDR3 coding DNA: TGTGCCAGCAGTGCACCAGCTAGCGGGGGGGAGGCAGATACGCAGTATTTT. Amino acid sequence: CASSAPASGGEADTQYF.